What follows are 29 T cell receptor beta chains derived from one specimen sequenced in a study of blood T cell repertoires in COVID-19. This table comes from immunoSEQ multiplex PCR, and its TCRdb copy is limited to in-frame clones, with some not included. The sample shows 110,000 or so clones, 85% of them seen only once. Sequencing was carried out using peripheral blood. The receptors come from a human donor in a cohort sampled during active COVID-19.

The count of this clone is one. The rearrangement links TRBV2 to TRBJ2-7; D perhaps matches TRBD2 (5 bases). The CDR3 is 11 amino acids. V was cut by 6 bases and J by 7 bases, with 10 bases left in between. The germline V gene encodes CDR1 SNHLY and CDR2 FYNNEI. CDR3: CASSRSGEQYF. The CDR3 region has the DNA TGTGCCAGCAGCCGTTCGGGGGAGCAGTACTTC. Looking up the rest from reference TRBV2 and TRBJ2-7 gives the full variable domain: EPEVTQTPSHQVTQMGQEVILRCVPISNHLYFYWYRQILGQKVEFLVSFYNNEISEKSEIFDDQFSVERPDGSNFTLKIRSTKLEDSAMYFCASSRSGEQYFGPGTRLTVT.

This chain uses TRBV12-5 with TRBJ2-3; 11 nucleotides align to TRBD2. With 6 bases clipped from V and 3 bases from J, the junction kept 11 bases outside the gene matches. CDR3 length: 17 residues. Looked up from germline, CDR1 is LGHNT and CDR2 is FRNRAP. This CDR3 is CASGEIAGGPETDTQYF. The CDR3 DNA is TGTGCTAGTGGCGAAATAGCGGGGGGGCCTGAAACAGATACGCAGTATTTT.

This chain connects TRBV15 to TRBJ2-7, with 8 nucleotides matching TRBD1. V lost 0 bases, J lost 11 bases, and 3 bases stayed unmatched. CDR3 size: 12 residues. Germline V gene sequence: CDR1 LNHNV, CDR2 YYDKDF (reference sequence). This chain's CDR3 is CATSRDRTGKYF. The CDR3 region has the DNA TGTGCCACCAGCAGAGATCGGACAGGGAAGTACTTC.

V gene TRBV3-1 (or the pseudogene TRBV3-2) combines with J gene TRBJ2-2; 12 nucleotides agree with TRBD1. CDR3 length: 18 amino acids. Germline-derived CDR1 and CDR2 are LGHDT and YNNKEL (reference sequence). Trimming at V came to 4 bases and at J to 5 bases, leaving 11 bases not matched to a gene. The CDR3 DNA reads as TGTGCCAGCAGCCTACGGGACAGGGGGCGTGGAGGGACCGGGGAGCTGTTTTTT. It yields the protein CASSLRDRGRGGTGELFF.

The rearrangement joins TRBV12-3 or TRBV12-4 to TRBJ2-3; D is possibly TRBD2 (5 bases). The CDR3 covers 13 residues. The V end lost 3 bases, the J end lost 1 base, and 5 bases lay between the germline ends. CDR3 loop: CASSFGGTDTQYF. For the CDR3, the DNA is TGTGCCAGCAGTTTCGGGGGCACAGATACGCAGTATTTT.

The rearrangement joins TRBV7-2 to TRBJ2-2; 7 bases line up with TRBD1. V trimming: 1 base; J trimming: 7 bases; junction bases outside the gene matches: 6. The CDR3 sequence is 15 residues long. Germline assignment: CDR1 SGHTA and CDR2 FQGNSA. The CDR3 sequence is CASSLGGRGFGELFF. CDR3 nucleotides: TGTGCCAGCAGCTTAGGAGGCAGGGGGTTCGGGGAGCTGTTTTTT.

The chain employs TRBV10-3 and TRBJ1-5; D is ambiguous. The CDR3 is 14 amino acids. V was cut by 2 bases and J by 4 bases, with 9 bases left in between. Germline V lookup: CDR1 ENHRY, CDR2 SYGVKD. The chain's CDR3 is CAISEGEVNQPQHF. The CDR3 DNA follows: TGTGCCATCAGTGAGGGAGAGGTAAATCAGCCCCAGCATTTT.

The chain joins TRBV9 to TRBJ2-7; 10 nucleotides match TRBD2. This CDR3 region has 15 residues. Germline CDR1 reads SGDLS; CDR2 reads YYNGEE. V shed 0 bases, J shed 3 bases, and the junction held 3 bases outside the gene matches. The chain's CDR3 is CASSVGLAGDYEQYF. The CDR3 DNA follows: TGTGCCAGCAGCGTAGGGCTAGCGGGAGACTACGAGCAGTACTTC.

V is TRBV7-9 and J is TRBJ1-6; D is possibly TRBD1 (5 bases). Between the trimmed V and J ends, which lost 1 base and 9 bases, there was a span of 16 bases. This CDR3 has 16 amino acids. The V gene's germline CDR1 is SEHNR and CDR2 FQNEAQ (reference sequence). CDR3 bases: TGTGCCAGCAGCTTAGTTGCGGGGATTGGGGGTTCACCCCTCCACTTT. This translates into CASSLVAGIGGSPLHF.

The chain couples TRBV6-6 to TRBJ2-7; the match to TRBD1 covers 8 bases. V shed 0 bases and J 2 bases; nucleotides not matched to a gene: 3. Germline lookup yields CDR1 MNHNY and CDR2 SVGAGI (reference sequence). This CDR3 has 15 amino acids. The CDR3 coding sequence is TGTGCCAGCAGTTACTCAGGGACAGGCACCTACGAGCAGTACTTC. This translates into CASSYSGTGTYEQYF.

The rearrangement joins TRBV3-1 (or the pseudogene TRBV3-2) to TRBJ2-7; a possible D gene is TRBD1 (5 bases). CDR3 length equals 12 residues. V was clipped by 0 bases and J by 8 bases, with 8 bases between them. Germline CDR1 LGHDT, CDR2 YNNKEL (reference sequence). The CDR3: CASSQEGEKQYF. In DNA form, the CDR3 reads TGTGCCAGCAGCCAAGAAGGGGAAAAGCAGTACTTC.

The chain uses TRBV5-8 and TRBJ1-2; TRBD1 is a possible D gene (5 bases). V was pared by 0 bases and J by 7 bases, with 10 bases between. Germline CDR1 is SGHTS and CDR2 is YDEGEE. The CDR3 is 13 residues long. The CDR3: CASSLAGEGGYTF. The CDR3, as DNA: TGTGCCAGCAGCTTGGCGGGGGAAGGTGGCTACACCTTC.

V gene TRBV29-1 combines with J gene TRBJ2-1, with 10 bases identical to TRBD1. Trimming took 7 bases from V and 3 from J; bases not matched to a gene: 6. This CDR3 has 14 residues. Germline loops: CDR1 SQVTM, CDR2 ANQGSEA. CDR3 sequence: CSARDRGYYNEQFF. The DNA for the CDR3 is TGCAGCGCCCGGGACAGGGGTTACTACAATGAGCAGTTCTTC.

The chain employs TRBV9 and TRBJ1-6; D unresolved. The CDR3 consists of 14 residues. V lost 3 bases and J 9 bases, leaving 13 bases between the germline ends. Per germline, CDR1 SGDLS and CDR2 YYNGEE. The CDR3 here is CASSGRAEGSPLHF. The CDR3 DNA follows: TGTGCCAGCAGCGGCAGAGCCGAGGGTTCACCCCTCCACTTT.

The rearrangement joins TRBV12-3 or TRBV12-4 to TRBJ2-1; no clear D. V lost 3 bases and J lost 11, with 14 bases in between. This CDR3 region has 13 residues. This CDR3 reads CASSFSRAMKQFF. The CDR3 coding sequence is TGTGCCAGCAGTTTCTCTAGAGCAATGAAGCAGTTCTTC.

CDR3 sequence reads: CASFFQGGMNTEAFF. The CDR3 nucleotides are TGTGCCAGCTTTTTCCAGGGAGGAATGAACACTGAAGCTTTCTTT. This chain joins TRBV7-2 and TRBJ1-1; D may be TRBD1 (5 bases). Germline CDR1 is SGHTA and CDR2 is FQGNSA. The length of the CDR3 is 15 residues. V lost 8 bases to trimming and J lost 0 bases, with 16 bases between them.

The chain employs TRBV19 and TRBJ1-5; D remains ambiguous. Trimming removed 3 bases at V and 11 bases at J, with 11 bases between. The CDR3 sequence is 12 residues long. Germline V gene lookup returns CDR1 LNHDA and CDR2 SQIVND (reference sequence). In nucleotides, the CDR3 is TGTGCCAGTAGTATGTTCCTCGGGACCCAGCATTTT. Encoded protein: CASSMFLGTQHF.

This clone was picked up a small number of times. The chain is built from TRBV13 and TRBJ2-7, with TRBD1 as a possible D gene (6 bases). Germline lookup yields CDR1 PRHDT and CDR2 FYEKMQ (reference sequence). CDR3 size: 15 residues. V lost 4 bases and J lost 2, with 15 bases in between. This CDR3 reads CASSSSGTRTYEQYF. In nucleotides, the CDR3 is TGTGCCAGCAGCTCATCCGGGACACGCACCTACGAGCAGTACTTC.

The rearrangement links TRBV30 to TRBJ1-1; TRBD1 aligns across 10 bases. This CDR3 spans 19 amino acids. CDR1 and CDR2 (germline): GTSNPN, SVGIG (reference sequence). Germline trimming cut 2 bases from V and 4 bases from J; bases unmatched to any gene: 19. DNA of the CDR3: TGTGCCTGGAGTACCCGGGGCCGGGACAGGGGCGTCCGTGGCACTGAAGCTTTCTTT. This translates into CAWSTRGRDRGVRGTEAFF.

The rearrangement uses TRBV5-1 and TRBJ2-3; 9 bases line up with TRBD2. V lost 0 bases to trimming and J lost 6 bases; unmatched junction nucleotides: 11. Germline-derived CDR1 and CDR2 are SGHRS and YFSETQ. This CDR3 has 17 amino acids. CDR3 DNA sequence: TGCGCCAGCAGCTTGGCCGTGGCTAGCGGGGTTTGGGATACGCAGTATTTT. Amino acid sequence: CASSLAVASGVWDTQYF. Supplemented by reference TRBV5-1 and TRBJ2-3, the full variable domain reads KAGVTQTPRYLIKTRGQQVTLSCSPISGHRSVSWYQQTPGQGLQFLFEYFSETQRNKGNFPGRFSGRQFSNSRSEMNVSTLELGDSALYLCASSLAVASGVWDTQYFGPGTRLTVL.

The chain joins TRBV2 to TRBJ2-2; 8 bases are shared with TRBD2. Losses at the gene ends were 11 bases for V and 7 bases for J; bases not matched to a gene: 9. Per germline, CDR1 SNHLY and CDR2 FYNNEI. The CDR3 contains 13 residues. This chain's CDR3 is CAASGGRVGELFF. The CDR3, as DNA: TGTGCCGCGAGCGGGGGTCGGGTCGGGGAGCTGTTTTTT. Complete variable domain (other parts from reference TRBV2 and TRBJ2-2): EPEVTQTPSHQVTQMGQEVILRCVPISNHLYFYWYRQILGQKVEFLVSFYNNEISEKSEIFDDQFSVERPDGSNFTLKIRSTKLEDSAMYFCAASGGRVGELFFGEGSRLTVL.

The chain couples TRBV19 to TRBJ2-1, with 8 bases fitting TRBD2. The CDR3 runs to 14 residues. Germline V gene sequence: CDR1 LNHDA, CDR2 SQIVND (reference sequence). The V segment lost 7 bases and the J segment 4 bases; nucleotides outside the gene matches: 6. The chain's CDR3 is CASKEAGDYNEQFF. For the CDR3, the DNA is TGTGCCAGTAAAGAAGCGGGGGATTACAATGAGCAGTTCTTC.

The chain recombines TRBV6-2 or TRBV6-3 with TRBJ2-7, with TRBD1 as a possible D gene (5 bases). The CDR3 has 14 residues. V was shortened by 5 bases and J by 4 bases, with 15 bases between the two germline ends. CDR1 is MNHEY, CDR2 SVGEGT, per germline. CDR3 region: CASSKGDIQYEQYF. In nucleotides, the CDR3 is TGTGCCAGCAGTAAAGGGGATATCCAGTACGAGCAGTACTTC.

The rearrangement links TRBV4-2 to TRBJ1-3; TRBD1 agrees at 9 bases. Germline trimming cut 0 bases from V and 4 bases from J; bases unmatched to any gene: 13. The germline V gene has CDR1 LGHNA and CDR2 YNFKEQ. The CDR3 covers 19 residues. The CDR3 DNA reads TGTGCCAGCAGCCAAGATAGACCAATAGGGACAGGGCGCGGAAACACCATATATTTT. This codes for CASSQDRPIGTGRGNTIYF.

The chain employs TRBV6-6 and TRBJ2-6, with 7 bases fitting TRBD2. CDR1 is MNHNY, CDR2 SVGAGI, per germline (reference sequence). The junction had 4 bases not matched to a gene; V was cut back by 8 bases and J by 3 bases. The CDR3 sequence is 14 residues long. DNA for the CDR3: TGTGCCAGCTTACTAGCGCTTGGGGCCAACGTCCTGACTTTC. Amino acids: CASLLALGANVLTF.

The chain links TRBV20-1 to TRBJ1-5, with D tentatively TRBD1 (5 bases). CDR1 and CDR2 (germline): DFQATT, SNEGSKA (reference sequence). V was pared by 3 bases and J by 6 bases, with 6 bases between. This CDR3 spans 11 amino acids. CDR3 bases: TGCAGTGCTAGCGGGGGTCAGCCCCAGCATTTT. Its protein is CSASGGQPQHF.

The CDR3 is CASSLYYEQYF. The DNA for the CDR3 is TGTGCCAGCAGTCTTTACTACGAGCAGTACTTC. The V gene is TRBV28, the J gene TRBJ2-7; D unclear. Germline V gives CDR1 MDHEN, CDR2 SYDVKM. V was pared by 5 bases and J by 3 bases, with 5 bases between. The CDR3 is 11 residues long.

This sequence joins TRBV7-8 and TRBJ2-7; D not resolved. The CDR3 has 13 residues. Germline CDR1 is SGHVS and CDR2 is FQNEAQ. V was clipped by 1 base and J by 3 bases, with 7 bases between them. The CDR3 nucleotides are TGTGCCAGCAGCTTAGGGCGGAGCTACGAGCAGTACTTC. Its protein product is CASSLGRSYEQYF. The entire variable domain, with the rest obtained from reference TRBV7-8 and TRBJ2-7, is as follows: GAGVSQSPRYKVAKRGQDVALRCDPISGHVSLFWYQQALGQGPEFLTYFQNEAQLDKSGLPSDRFFAERPEGSVSTLKIQRTQQEDSAVYLCASSLGRSYEQYFGPGTRLTVT.

J is TRBJ1-2 and V is TRBV27; 7 nucleotides align to TRBD1. After removal of 8 bases from V and 7 bases from J, the junction contained 16 bases not matched to a gene. This CDR3 contains 15 residues. Germline V gives CDR1 MNHEY, CDR2 SMNVEV (reference sequence). The CDR3 bases are TGTGCCAGCGCCAAACAGGGACAGAACCTCCTTGGCTACACCTTC. Its translation: CASAKQGQNLLGYTF.